This TCR beta chain was captured in a study of blood T cells in healthy people across ages. A sample-barcoded 5' primer and a J-beta primer mix were used in a second PCR of roughly 7 to 12 cycles. TCRdb used MiXCR to reprocess the 5' RACE reads, holding one entry per CDR3 protein. The sample yields hundreds of thousands of distinct CDR3 sequences, about a quarter seen once. These sequences were also reported in another study, on T cells of mothers and their children.

The sequence came from a boy aged 5-17 years in good health. The sequenced material came from blood.

Here the CDR3 reads CASSATLLGYEQYF. In DNA form, the CDR3 reads TGTGCCAGCAGTGCGACGCTACTGGGCTACGAGCAGTACTTC. V gene TRBV2 combines with J gene TRBJ2-7; no firm D call. From germline, CDR1 is SNHLY and CDR2 FYNNEI. The CDR3 has 14 residues. V was cut by 4 bases and J by 3 bases, with 13 bases left in between.